The 10 T cell receptor beta chains below were found in one sample sequenced in a study of regulatory T cells in long-lasting Graves disease (TCRdb year 2021). This specimen's time point label, interpreted: newly diagnosed GD, antithyroid drugs for less than 3 months. For both TCR sequencing and RNA sequencing, RNA was extracted from PBMCs using TRIzol. Library generation was performed with multiplex PCR. The listed sequencing device is Illumina HiSeq 4000. CDR3 regions were amplified by Arm-PCR with iRepertoire HTBI primers to construct TCR beta libraries. The public reads were reprocessed in TCRdb via fastp at Q25 and MiXCR, keeping in-frame beta chains. Each record represents a unique CDR3 protein, reported with the most common genes and DNA among its rows. The sample table records 450,000 to 600,000 distinct CDR3 sequences; roughly 13% of these occur just once. 8.5% to 10% of the sample is in the top ten clones.

The data also belong to a second study, concerning T cells in Graves' hyperthyroidism and ophthalmopathy.

Sequenced here: peripheral blood mononuclear cells (PBMCs), sampled at new diagnosis, from a patient treated with antithyroid drugs. The receptors here all came from a man aged 30 to 39 with Graves disease. Donor details come from another sample of the same person, matched by shared clones.

The chain combines TRBV20-1 with TRBJ2-1, with D possibly being TRBD2 (6 bases). The DNA end is a closer match to TRBJ2-5, so the J assignment may be wrong. Germline V CDR1 and CDR2: DFQATT, SNEGSKA (reference sequence). This CDR3 contains 14 residues. CDR3 sequence reads: CSVEPTGVRETQYF. DNA for the CDR3: TGCAGTGTCGAACCGACGGGGGTCAGGGAGACCCAGTACTTC.

Ten or more counts support this clonotype. The CDR3 nucleotides read TGTGCCAGCAGTTACCAGGGATGGGAGACCCAGTACTTC. Translated, it gives CASSYQGWETQYF. The V gene is TRBV6-5, the J gene TRBJ2-5; possible D gene TRBD1, 5 bases. Between the trimmed V and J ends, which lost 2 bases and 5 bases, there was a span of 9 bases. CDR1 is MNHEY, CDR2 SVGAGI, per germline. The CDR3 is 13 residues long.

This clonotype was detected many times. This chain uses TRBV6-1 with TRBJ1-1, with D unresolved. The CDR3 length is 13 residues. V lost 7 bases and J 11 bases, leaving 20 bases between the germline ends. Germline-derived CDR1 and CDR2 are MNHNS and SASEGT. The CDR3 DNA follows: TGTGCCAGCACCATGGGGAGTAAAGGGAGTGCTTTCTTT. Protein sequence: CASTMGSKGSAFF.

This clonotype was picked up a small number of times. V is TRBV7-9 and J is TRBJ1-2; no reliable D call. This CDR3 is 10 amino acids long. Trimming took 5 bases from V and 9 from J, leaving 7 bases between them. Germline CDR1 is SEHNR and CDR2 is FQNEAQ (reference sequence). The CDR3 DNA reads TGTGCCAGCAGCCCCGTCCGCTACACCTTC. This sequence encodes CASSPVRYTF.

This clonotype was recorded at least ten times. The chain couples TRBV29-1 to TRBJ2-1; no clear D gene. Trimming stripped 5 bases from V and 5 bases from J, with 10 bases between. The CDR3 runs 12 residues. The germline V gene encodes CDR1 SQVTM and CDR2 ANQGSEA. The CDR3 loop reads CSVMRPNNEQFF. For the CDR3, the DNA is TGCAGCGTTATGAGACCCAACAATGAGCAGTTCTTC.

This clonotype has at least ten counts. This chain connects TRBV20-1 to TRBJ1-2; no firm D call. The germline V gene encodes CDR1 DFQATT and CDR2 SNEGSKA (reference sequence). The CDR3 is 12 amino acids. V was pared by 6 bases and J by 2 bases, with 10 bases between. The CDR3 sequence: CSAVQSNYGYTF. CDR3 sequence (DNA): TGCAGTGCGGTGCAGAGCAACTATGGCTACACCTTC.

Ten or more counts support this clonotype. This chain connects TRBV7-2 to TRBJ2-2, with 13 bases lining up with TRBD2. CDR1 is SGHTA and CDR2 is FQGNSA in the germline V gene. J lost 2 bases, V lost 5 bases, and 2 bases had no gene match. The CDR3 consists of 16 residues. DNA for the CDR3: TGTGCCAGCAGCGGGGGACTAGCGGGAAACACCGGGGAGCTGTTTTTT. It codes for CASSGGLAGNTGELFF.

This clonotype was seen only a few times. V is TRBV20-1 and J is TRBJ2-1, with 8 bases aligning to TRBD1. The germline V gene encodes CDR1 DFQATT and CDR2 SNEGSKA (reference sequence). Trimming cost V 6 bases and J 3 bases; bases outside gene matches: 7. This CDR3 has 14 amino acids. CDR3 sequence reads: CSARQGTYYNEQFF. CDR3 nucleotide sequence: TGCAGTGCGCGACAGGGGACCTACTACAATGAGCAGTTCTTC.

This chain uses TRBV19 with TRBJ2-2; D is unresolved. There are 13 residues in the CDR3. Germline loops: CDR1 LNHDA, CDR2 SQIVND (reference sequence). The germline V and J ends were trimmed by 7 bases and 6 bases, with 12 bases remaining between them. CDR3 DNA sequence: TGTGCCAGTACCCTAAGTGGGGCCGGGGAGCTGTTTTTT. Amino acids: CASTLSGAGELFF.

The rearrangement uses TRBV20-1 and TRBJ2-1; D may correspond to TRBD1 or TRBD2 (5 bases each). The DNA matches TRBJ2-5 better at its end, which makes the J call doubtful. The CDR3 length is 16 residues. Germline V gives CDR1 DFQATT, CDR2 SNEGSKA (reference sequence). CDR3 sequence (DNA): TGCAGTGCTAGAGATGTCCTAGGGCGAGGGGAAGAGACCCAGTACTTC. It is translated as CSARDVLGRGEETQYF.